This TCR beta chain is from a study of monozygotic twins with cystic fibrosis. Germline assignment: CDR1 LNHDA and CDR2 SQIVND (reference sequence). The V and J ends lost 1 base and 8 bases respectively, with 11 bases between them. The CDR3 consists of 13 residues. Sequencing was performed with immunoSEQ multiplex PCR; in TCRdb, only in-frame clones are kept and a portion is missing. The sample lists some 33,000 clones, 80% to 95% occurring once. In the case of this clone: Its antigen is unknown.

Study-level findings and limits: J usage was most co-twin-similar in 8 of 16 pairs, V in 13. The repertoire was suggested to be naive-dominated, clonality median about 0.009. Monozygotic CF twins shared more identical nucleotide clonotypes than unrelated patients. In this small cohort, shared CDR3 numbers showed no association with age, concordance or disease severity.

Material: blood. The rearrangement uses TRBV19 and TRBJ1-1; D unresolved. This TCR was sampled from a boy aged 2 to 9 with cystic fibrosis. CDR3 nucleotides: TGTGCCAGTAGTATAGGGTCTCCGACGGAAGCTTTCTTT. It yields the protein CASSIGSPTEAFF. The entire variable domain, with the rest obtained from reference TRBV19 and TRBJ1-1, is as follows: DGGITQSPKYLFRKEGQNVTLSCEQNLNHDAMYWYRQDPGQGLRLIYYSQIVNDFQKGDIAEGYSVSREKKESFPLTVTSAQKNPTAFYLCASSIGSPTEAFFGQGTRLTVV.